These 19 T cell receptor beta chains were all obtained from the same sample, sequenced in a study of CD8+CD57+ T cells in acquired aplastic anemia. Genomic DNA, the template, was used for profiling of the TCR beta VDJ and CDR3. TCRdb independently ran MiXCR on the reads; one entry per CDR3 protein. The sample consists of 200,000 or so distinct CDR3 sequences, around 65% of them appearing once. Sequencing input: sorted CD4+, CD8+, or CD8+CD57+ T cells (not recorded which) from PBMCs. The receptor set was obtained from a human donor with severe aplastic anemia or a healthy control (not recorded which).

The chain is built from TRBV7-9 and TRBJ2-7; the match to TRBD1 covers 12 bases. Germline V CDR1 and CDR2: SEHNR, FQNEAQ (reference sequence). The CDR3 spans 16 residues. V shed 6 bases, J shed 7 bases, and the junction held 13 bases outside the gene matches. The CDR3 here is CASRQNSGQGAGEQYF. The DNA of the CDR3 is TGTGCCAGCAGGCAAAATTCGGGACAGGGGGCTGGAGAGCAGTACTTC.

This chain uses TRBV14 with TRBJ2-7; D may be TRBD1 or TRBD2 (5 bases each). Germline V gene sequence: CDR1 SGHDN, CDR2 FVKESK. V was shortened by 3 bases and J by 7 bases, with 13 bases between the two germline ends. CDR3 length: 13 residues. This chain's CDR3 is CASSQGPGGEQYF. The CDR3 bases are TGTGCCAGCAGCCAGGGACCCGGTGGGGAGCAGTACTTC.

This clonotype appeared a few times. The rearrangement joins TRBV10-2 to TRBJ2-1, with D uncertain. The CDR3 has 14 amino acids. Trimming left V 5 bases short and J 5 bases short, with 13 bases between. Germline CDR1 is WSHSY and CDR2 is SAAADI. Here the CDR3 reads CASSRDPIDNEQFF. The DNA of the CDR3 is TGCGCCAGCAGTAGAGACCCCATAGACAATGAGCAGTTCTTC.

By proportion, this clonotype is medium-sized. The gene calls are TRBV9 and TRBJ1-1; D is ambiguous. The germline gives CDR1 SGDLS, CDR2 YYNGEE. This CDR3 comprises 12 residues. Trimming pared 3 bases from V and 1 base from J, leaving 4 bases between. CDR3 amino acids: CASSGSNTEAFF. CDR3 DNA: TGTGCCAGCAGCGGATCGAACACTGAAGCTTTCTTT.

The chain uses TRBV6-4 and TRBJ1-1, with D unclear. Germline-derived CDR1 and CDR2 are MRHNA and SNTAGT. The CDR3 totals 15 residues. The V end was cut by 2 bases, the J end by 5 bases, with 15 bases between. The CDR3 loop is CASSDTSGMGTEAFF. The CDR3 nucleotides read TGTGCCAGCAGTGACACTAGCGGGATGGGTACTGAAGCTTTCTTT.

V and J are TRBV7-9 and TRBJ1-6, with D perhaps matching TRBD1 (6 bases). The germline V and J ends were trimmed by 3 bases and 9 bases, with 24 bases remaining between them. Germline CDR1 is SEHNR and CDR2 is FQNEAQ (reference sequence). The CDR3 is made up of 18 amino acids. For the CDR3, the DNA is TGTGCCAGCAGCTTGGATCGGGGAGGAGGGGGAGGTAGTTCACCCCTCCACTTT. As protein: CASSLDRGGGGGSSPLHF.

The V call is TRBV10-3, the J call TRBJ2-3; D may be TRBD2 (5 bases). Germline assignment: CDR1 ENHRY and CDR2 SYGVKD. Deletions cut 4 bases from V and 0 bases from J, with 8 bases between. This CDR3 has 14 amino acids. DNA for the CDR3: TGTGCCATCAGTGGAGCGGCTAGCACAGATACGCAGTATTTT. It is translated as CAISGAASTDTQYF.

There are a few counts of this clonotype. V gene TRBV12-5 combines with J gene TRBJ2-5, with a tentative D call TRBD1 (5 bases). With 6 bases removed from V and 14 bases from J, the gap between germline ends came to 10 bases. Germline CDR1 and CDR2: LGHNT and FRNRAP. This CDR3 is 9 amino acids long. CDR3 sequence reads: CASGQGGYF. DNA for the CDR3: TGTGCTAGTGGCCAGGGTGGTTACTTC.

The table lists this clonotype with many counts. The chain employs TRBV28 and TRBJ1-1; D gene uncertain. The CDR3 runs 14 residues. V gave up 2 bases and J gave up 1 base, with 8 bases separating them. CDR1 MDHEN and CDR2 SYDVKM come from the germline V gene. CDR3 in DNA: TGTGCCAGCAGTTTAACAGCCTCGAACACTGAAGCTTTCTTT. Translation: CASSLTASNTEAFF.

In its sample, this clonotype was seen once. This chain links TRBV19 with TRBJ2-1; the D gene is possibly TRBD2 (5 bases). CDR3 length: 15 residues. Germline values: CDR1 LNHDA, CDR2 SQIVND (reference sequence). V gave up 5 bases and J gave up 0 bases, with 11 bases separating them. In DNA, the CDR3 is TGTGCCAGTAGTCCCGGACTCAGCTCCTACAATGAGCAGTTCTTC. This encodes CASSPGLSSYNEQFF.

The gene calls are TRBV9 and TRBJ1-4, with a possible D match to TRBD1 (5 bases). CDR3 size: 15 residues. Trimming removed 1 base from V and 5 bases from J, with 12 bases in between. Germline V gene lookup returns CDR1 SGDLS and CDR2 YYNGEE. The CDR3 spells CASSVSTGRNEKLFF. CDR3 nucleotide sequence: TGTGCCAGCAGCGTAAGTACAGGAAGGAATGAAAAACTGTTTTTT.

The J gene is TRBJ2-7, the V gene TRBV29-1; TRBD1 is a possible D gene (5 bases). Germline V gene lookup returns CDR1 SQVTM and CDR2 ANQGSEA. Trimming pared 6 bases from V and 6 bases from J, leaving 21 bases between. The CDR3 covers 14 residues. The CDR3 is CSVLSAGLRGEQYF. In DNA, the CDR3 is TGCAGCGTCCTAAGCGCAGGGTTGCGTGGCGAGCAGTACTTC.

The chain recombines TRBV7-6 with TRBJ2-7; 8 positions match TRBD2. From germline, CDR1 is SGHVS and CDR2 FNYEAQ. J was trimmed by 2 bases and V by 1 base; bases with no gene match: 4. There are 15 residues in the CDR3. The CDR3 sequence is CASSLEVGRAYEQYF. The CDR3, as DNA: TGTGCCAGCAGCTTAGAGGTCGGGAGGGCCTACGAGCAGTACTTC.

The rearrangement joins TRBV7-9 to TRBJ2-4; TRBD1 aligns across 8 bases. V trimming: 5 bases; J trimming: 2 bases; junction bases outside the gene matches: 5. Germline values: CDR1 SEHNR, CDR2 FQNEAQ (reference sequence). The CDR3 is 15 amino acids. The CDR3 loop is CASSGNRGSKNIQYF. CDR3 DNA: TGTGCCAGCAGCGGTAACAGGGGGTCCAAAAACATTCAGTACTTC. Filled out from reference TRBV7-9 and TRBJ2-4, the complete variable domain reads DTGVSQNPRHKITKRGQNVTFRCDPISEHNRLYWYRQTLGQGPEFLTYFQNEAQLEKSRLLSDRFSAERPKGSFSTLEIQRTEQGDSAMYLCASSGNRGSKNIQYFGAGTRLSVL.

This clonotype appeared a single time. The genes are TRBV2 and TRBJ1-1; D gene unclear. The CDR3 covers 16 residues. Germline CDR1 is SNHLY and CDR2 is FYNNEI. Trimming removed 1 base from V and 0 bases from J, with 12 bases in between. The CDR3 bases are TGTGCCAGCAGTGAAGGGGTGGGTGTCCTGAACACTGAAGCTTTCTTT. This sequence encodes CASSEGVGVLNTEAFF.

This clonotype was seen a handful of times. The rearrangement uses TRBV20-1 and TRBJ2-7; D unresolved. V was pared by 3 bases and J by 2 bases, with 5 bases between. The CDR3 contains 11 residues. From germline, CDR1 is DFQATT and CDR2 SNEGSKA (reference sequence). Here the CDR3 DNA reads TGCAGTGCTAGTGGCACCTACGAGCAGTACTTC. As protein: CSASGTYEQYF.

In this sample, this clonotype turned up a few times. The chain combines TRBV7-9 with TRBJ2-7; TRBD1 aligns across 7 bases. CDR3 length: 15 amino acids. Germline CDR1 SEHNR, CDR2 FQNEAQ (reference sequence). V shed 1 base, J shed 4 bases, and the junction held 7 bases outside the gene matches. CDR3 sequence (DNA): TGTGCCAGCAGCTTAGGACCGGGACAGATGTACGAGCAGTACTTC. Its protein product is CASSLGPGQMYEQYF.

The V and J genes are TRBV7-2 and TRBJ1-6, with 10 bases identical to TRBD1. The CDR3 sequence is 16 residues long. CDR1 is SGHTA, CDR2 FQGNSA, per germline. Losses at the gene ends were 1 base for V and 10 bases for J; bases not matched to a gene: 7. The CDR3 sequence is CASSLVVTGGWSPLHF. The CDR3 DNA reads TGTGCCAGCAGCTTAGTCGTGACAGGGGGCTGGTCACCCCTCCACTTT.

This chain links TRBV27 with TRBJ2-7, with D possibly matching TRBD1 (6 bases). CDR3 length: 15 amino acids. V was pared by 4 bases and J by 0 bases, with 13 bases between. Per the germline V gene, CDR1 is MNHEY and CDR2 is SMNVEV (reference sequence). This chain's CDR3 is CASSSTGPSSYEQYF. The CDR3 DNA sequence: TGTGCCAGCAGTTCCACAGGGCCGAGCTCCTACGAGCAGTACTTC.